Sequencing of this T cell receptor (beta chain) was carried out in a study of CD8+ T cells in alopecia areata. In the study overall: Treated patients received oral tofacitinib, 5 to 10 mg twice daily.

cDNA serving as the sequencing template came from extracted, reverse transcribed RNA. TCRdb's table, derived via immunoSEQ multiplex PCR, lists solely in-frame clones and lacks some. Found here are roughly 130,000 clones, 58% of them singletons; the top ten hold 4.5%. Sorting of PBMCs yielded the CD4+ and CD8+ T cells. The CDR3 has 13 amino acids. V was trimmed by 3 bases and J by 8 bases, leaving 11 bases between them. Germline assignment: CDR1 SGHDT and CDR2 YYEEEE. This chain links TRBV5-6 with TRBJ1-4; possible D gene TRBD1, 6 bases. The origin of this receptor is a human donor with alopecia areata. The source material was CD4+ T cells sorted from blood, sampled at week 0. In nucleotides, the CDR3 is TGTGCCAGCAGCTCCCGACAGGCCGAAAAACTGTTTTTT. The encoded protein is CASSSRQAEKLFF.